This T cell receptor (beta chain) is from a study of T cell changes during pregnancy in multiple sclerosis. This clone was detected only once. In germline, CDR1 is SGHTS, CDR2 YDEGEE. This CDR3 comprises 16 residues. V lost 2 bases to trimming and J lost 3 bases; unmatched junction nucleotides: 10. Sequenced by immunoSEQ multiplex PCR; TCRdb stores in-frame clones only, minus some. This sample yields 60,000 or so clones, of which 75% to 95% are seen a single time; roughly 0.48% belongs to the top ten. This TCR was sampled from a female donor in good health, enrolled as a control in a pregnancy study. The specimen comprised CD4+ T cells from peripheral blood mononuclear cells, sampled after pregnancy. The chain couples TRBV5-8 to TRBJ2-7; the match to TRBD2 covers 8 bases. The CDR3 DNA reads TGTGCCAGCAGCTTTCCCGGGGGGGGCACCCTCTACGAGCAGTACTTC. This translates into CASSFPGGGTLYEQYF.